A single TCR beta chain is shown here with its context. Different DNA sequences within this sample yield the same CDR3. The data derive from a study of Ad26.COV2.S vaccination and SARS-CoV-2 variants. As for the study in general: The donor belonged to the COV1001 Ad26.COV2.S trial arm.

Treatment in this sample: 15 to 20 received Ad26.COV2.S at low or high dose, single or two shots; about five received placebo; per-sample allocation not given. Sampling took place 63 days after the first vaccine or placebo injection. SARS-CoV-2 spike from the Wuhan strain was encoded by the vaccine, an Ad26 vector. The germline gives CDR1 MDHEN, CDR2 SYDVKM. Trimming removed 2 bases from V and 0 bases from J, with 8 bases in between. This CDR3 is 15 amino acids long. Repertoires were generated with immunoSEQ multiplex PCR, while TCRdb's copy carries only in-frame clones and drops some. This sample has 400,000 to 450,000 clones, with roughly 88% found just once.

This rearrangement joins TRBV28 to TRBJ2-1; the D call may be TRBD1 or TRBD2 (5 bases each). The TCR comes from a person between 18 and 65 years old who received the Ad26.COV2.S COVID-19 vaccine or a placebo. The source was peripheral blood, collected in a trial of Ad26.COV2.S vaccine versus placebo. CDR3 bases: TGTGCCAGCAGTTTAGCAGGGAGCTCCTACAATGAGCAGTTCTTC. Translating gives CASSLAGSSYNEQFF.